These T cell receptor beta chains were read from a single sample in a study of OX40 agonist ivuxolimab in advanced cancers. Clones were sequenced by immunoSEQ multiplex PCR, and TCRdb holds only the in-frame ones, with some missing. The table records about 110,000 clones, approximately 89% of them present only once. The sample consisted of CD4+ or CD8+ T cells sorted from blood, taken in a trial of the OX40 agonist ivuxolimab. These receptors were obtained from an adult with an advanced solid tumor such as melanoma, head and neck, liver or kidney cancer. The CDR3 runs from the conserved cysteine through the conserved F or W. The order of the fields is D gene, V gene, J gene, clone size, CDR3 protein, CDR3 DNA. D genes are given only for firm matches. Clone size is not always given. Where it is, it says once, few, many or a class for expanded clones.

.	TRBV10-3	TRBJ2-3	.	CAIRGPSLGTDTQYF	TGTGCCATCAGAGGCCCCTCTTTAGGCACAGATACGCAGTATTTT
TRBD2	TRBV7-2	TRBJ2-7	.	CASSLDWGSGNEQYF	TGTGCCAGCAGCTTAGATTGGGGGAGCGGGAACGAGCAGTACTTC
.	TRBV4-1	TRBJ2-3	.	CASSQDNGDTQYF	TGCGCCAGCAGCCAAGATAACGGAGATACGCAGTATTTT
.	TRBV28	TRBJ2-7	.	CASSRRYEQYF	TGTGCCAGCAGCCGTAGATACGAGCAGTACTTC
TRBD2	TRBV11-2	TRBJ2-1	.	CASSLLTSGGYYNEQFF	TGTGCCAGCAGCCTCCTGACTAGCGGGGGATACTACAATGAGCAGTTCTTC
.	TRBV7-3	TRBJ2-1	once	CASSSTQAREQFF	TGTGCCAGCAGCTCCACACAGGCTAGAGAGCAGTTCTTC
.	TRBV7-2	TRBJ1-5	.	CASSGDGKYNQPQHF	TGTGCCAGCAGCGGAGACGGGAAATACAATCAGCCCCAGCATTTT
.	TRBV21-1	TRBJ1-1	.	CASSKGGGQACQLMNTEAFF	TGTGCCAGCAGCAAAGGGGGTGGGCAGGCCTGCCAGCTGATGAACACTGAAGCTTTCTTT
.	TRBV4-3	TRBJ1-2	.	CASSQGGTGWKYGYTF	TGCGCCAGCAGCCAAGGCGGGACTGGGTGGAAGTATGGCTACACCTTC
TRBD1	TRBV5-1	TRBJ1-5	.	CASSSGTGTGPQHF	TGCGCCAGCAGCTCCGGGACAGGGACGGGTCCCCAGCATTTT
TRBD2	TRBV5-4	TRBJ2-7	.	CASSPIGREAYEQYF	TGTGCCAGCAGTCCGATAGGGAGGGAAGCCTACGAGCAGTACTTC
.	TRBV7-2	TRBJ2-2	once	CASSPLSSTGELFF	TGTGCCAGCAGCCCCTTGTCGTCCACCGGGGAGCTGTTTTTT
TRBD2	TRBV6-5	TRBJ2-1	.	CASSLGLAGVVEQFF	TGTGCCAGCAGTTTGGGACTAGCGGGAGTCGTTGAGCAGTTCTTC
.	TRBV10-3	TRBJ2-3	.	CAIGTGRDHTDTQYF	TGTGCCATCGGGACCGGGCGGGACCACACAGATACGCAGTATTTT
.	TRBV7-9	TRBJ2-7	.	CASSERFGSYSSYEQYF	TGTGCCAGCAGCGAAAGGTTCGGGAGTTACAGCTCCTACGAGCAGTACTTC
.	TRBV7-2	TRBJ2-2	.	CASSLGQPDTGELFF	TGTGCCAGCAGCTTAGGACAGCCGGACACCGGGGAGCTGTTTTTT
.	TRBV10-3	TRBJ1-2	.	CAISEFGGGNGYTF	TGTGCCATCAGTGAATTTGGAGGGGGGAATGGCTACACCTTC
.	TRBV7-2	TRBJ2-6	few	CASSLAVSSGANVLTF	TGTGCCAGCAGCTTAGCTGTAAGCTCTGGGGCCAACGTCCTGACTTTC
TRBD1	TRBV7-9	TRBJ2-1	.	CASSATGTGFYNEQFF	TGTGCCAGCAGCGCAACCGGGACAGGATTTTACAATGAGCAGTTCTTC
.	TRBV29-1	TRBJ1-5	.	CSVQGSNQPQHF	TGCAGCGTCCAGGGGAGCAATCAGCCCCAGCATTTT
.	TRBV10-3	TRBJ2-1	.	CAIGFRGTGEQFF	TGTGCCATCGGTTTTCGGGGTACTGGTGAGCAGTTCTTC
.	TRBV28	TRBJ1-5	.	CASSLGQYETGDSNQPQHF	TGTGCCAGCAGTTTAGGACAGTACGAGACGGGAGATAGCAATCAGCCCCAGCATTTT
.	TRBV30	TRBJ1-1	.	CAWSLVNTEAFF	TGTGCCTGGTCTCTGGTGAACACTGAAGCTTTCTTT
.	TRBV6-6	TRBJ1-2	.	CASSPTGSLPYGYTF	TGTGCCAGCAGCCCCACAGGGTCTCTCCCCTATGGCTACACCTTC
TRBD2	TRBV7-7	TRBJ2-5	.	CASSSSGGAGETQYF	TGTGCTAGCAGCTCTAGCGGGGGGGCCGGAGAGACCCAGTACTTC
.	TRBV6-5	TRBJ1-1	.	CASSYDQNTEAFF	TGTGCCAGCAGTTACGACCAGAACACTGAAGCTTTCTTT
.	TRBV19	TRBJ1-5	.	CASQILVAGAGQPQHF	TGTGCCAGCCAGATCTTGGTGGCAGGGGCGGGGCAGCCCCAGCATTTT
.	TRBV27	TRBJ1-4	.	CASSSSRTTNEKLFF	TGTGCCAGCAGCTCTTCCCGGACAACTAATGAAAAACTGTTTTTT
.	TRBV7-2	TRBJ2-5	.	CASSPARETQYF	TGTGCCAGCAGCCCCGCCCGAGAGACCCAGTACTTC
.	TRBV21-1	TRBJ2-3	.	CASSKGTGVASTDTQYF	TGTGCCAGCAGCAAAGGAACGGGGGTGGCTAGCACAGATACGCAGTATTTT
.	TRBV10-3	TRBJ1-1	.	CAISPGGRNTEAFF	TGTGCCATCAGTCCGGGGGGACGGAACACTGAAGCTTTCTTT
TRBD1	TRBV29-1	TRBJ1-1	few	CSGRDRLNTEAFF	TGCAGCGGAAGGGACAGGTTGAACACTGAAGCTTTCTTT
.	TRBV29-1	TRBJ1-4	few	CSVVANEKLFF	TGCAGCGTTGTAGCTAATGAAAAACTGTTTTTT
.	TRBV5-4	TRBJ2-1	.	CASSLESPALDEQFF	TGTGCCAGCAGCTTGGAGTCCCCGGCGTTAGATGAGCAGTTCTTC
TRBD1	TRBV4-3	TRBJ1-4	.	CASSQAQGGNEKLFF	TGCGCCAGCAGCCAAGCACAGGGGGGGAATGAAAAACTGTTTTTT